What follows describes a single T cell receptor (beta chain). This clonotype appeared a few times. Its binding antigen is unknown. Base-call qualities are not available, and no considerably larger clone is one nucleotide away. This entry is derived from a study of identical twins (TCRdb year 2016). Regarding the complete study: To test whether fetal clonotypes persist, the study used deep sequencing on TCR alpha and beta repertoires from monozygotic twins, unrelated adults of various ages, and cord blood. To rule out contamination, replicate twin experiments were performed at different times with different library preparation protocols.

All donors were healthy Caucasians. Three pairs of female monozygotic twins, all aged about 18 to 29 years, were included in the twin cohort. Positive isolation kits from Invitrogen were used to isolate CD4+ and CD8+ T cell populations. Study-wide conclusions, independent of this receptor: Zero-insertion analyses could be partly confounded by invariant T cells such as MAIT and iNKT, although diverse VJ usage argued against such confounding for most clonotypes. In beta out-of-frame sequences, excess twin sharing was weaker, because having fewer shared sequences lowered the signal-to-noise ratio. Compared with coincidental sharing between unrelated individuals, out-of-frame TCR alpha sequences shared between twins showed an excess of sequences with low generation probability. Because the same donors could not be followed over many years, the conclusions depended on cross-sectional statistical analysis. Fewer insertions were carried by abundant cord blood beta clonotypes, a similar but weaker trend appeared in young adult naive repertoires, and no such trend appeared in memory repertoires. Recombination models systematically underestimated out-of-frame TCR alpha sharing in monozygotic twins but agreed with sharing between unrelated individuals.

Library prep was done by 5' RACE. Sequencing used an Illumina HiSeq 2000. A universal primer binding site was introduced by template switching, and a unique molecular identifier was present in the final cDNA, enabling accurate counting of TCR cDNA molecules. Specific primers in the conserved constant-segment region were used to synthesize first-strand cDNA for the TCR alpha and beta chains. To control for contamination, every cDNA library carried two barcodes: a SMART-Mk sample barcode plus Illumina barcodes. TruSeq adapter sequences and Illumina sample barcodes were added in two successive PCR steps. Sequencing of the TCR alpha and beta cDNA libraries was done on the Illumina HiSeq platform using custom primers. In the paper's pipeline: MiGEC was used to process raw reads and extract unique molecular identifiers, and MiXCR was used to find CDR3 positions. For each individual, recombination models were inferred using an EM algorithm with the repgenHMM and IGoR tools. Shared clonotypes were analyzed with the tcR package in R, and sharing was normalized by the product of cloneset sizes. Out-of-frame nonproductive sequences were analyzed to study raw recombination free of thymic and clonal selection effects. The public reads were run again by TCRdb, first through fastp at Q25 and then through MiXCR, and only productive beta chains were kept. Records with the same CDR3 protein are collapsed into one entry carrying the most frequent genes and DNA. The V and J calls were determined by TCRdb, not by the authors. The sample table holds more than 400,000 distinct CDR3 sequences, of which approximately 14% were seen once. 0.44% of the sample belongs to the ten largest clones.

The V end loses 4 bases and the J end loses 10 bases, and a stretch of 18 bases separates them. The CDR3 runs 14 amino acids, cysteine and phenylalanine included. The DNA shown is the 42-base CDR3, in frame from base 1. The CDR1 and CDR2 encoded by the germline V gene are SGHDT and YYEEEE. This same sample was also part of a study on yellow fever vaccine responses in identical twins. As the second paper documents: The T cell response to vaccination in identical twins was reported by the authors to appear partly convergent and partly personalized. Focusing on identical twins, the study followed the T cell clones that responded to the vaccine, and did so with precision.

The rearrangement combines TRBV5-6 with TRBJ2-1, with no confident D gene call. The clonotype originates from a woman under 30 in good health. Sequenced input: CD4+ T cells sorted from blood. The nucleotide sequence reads TGTGCCAGCAGCCCCCCCCGGCAACTCGAAGAGCAGTTCTTC. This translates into CASSPPRQLEEQFF. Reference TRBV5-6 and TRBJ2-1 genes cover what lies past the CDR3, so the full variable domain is DAGVTQSPTHLIKTRGQQVTLRCSPKSGHDTVSWYQQALGQGPQFIFQYYEEEERQRGNFPDRFSGHQFPNYSSELNVNALLLGDSALYLCASSPPRQLEEQFFGPGTRLTVL.